This T cell receptor beta chain came from a study of monozygotic twins with inflammatory bowel disease. Whole-blood RNA isolation (total RNA) proceeded without T cell sorting. Per germline, CDR1 SGHRS and CDR2 YFSETQ. CDR3 length: 16 amino acids. Study results and caveats: Evidence did not back any single strong signal or clonotype linked to IBD. Inverse Simpson values showed less TCRbeta diversity in IBD patients than in their healthy co-twins.

The cDNA of both the TCRalpha and TCRbeta chains was subjected to two nested PCRs of about 17 and 10 cycles. TCRdb re-called the 5' RACE reads and catalogs CDR3 proteins one per entry, DNA excluded. Across approximately 400,000 distinct CDR3 sequences, the top ten clones capture 2% to 3% of the sample. To note about this clonotype: Its cognate antigen is unknown.

The sequence derives from a human donor with ulcerative colitis or Crohn's disease, or a healthy co-twin of an affected twin (not recorded which). The chain has TRBV5-1 and TRBJ1-4; checking the TCRdb D call of TRBD1 is not possible without DNA. Sequencing was performed on blood. This CDR3 reads CASSLGSTGGNEKLFF.